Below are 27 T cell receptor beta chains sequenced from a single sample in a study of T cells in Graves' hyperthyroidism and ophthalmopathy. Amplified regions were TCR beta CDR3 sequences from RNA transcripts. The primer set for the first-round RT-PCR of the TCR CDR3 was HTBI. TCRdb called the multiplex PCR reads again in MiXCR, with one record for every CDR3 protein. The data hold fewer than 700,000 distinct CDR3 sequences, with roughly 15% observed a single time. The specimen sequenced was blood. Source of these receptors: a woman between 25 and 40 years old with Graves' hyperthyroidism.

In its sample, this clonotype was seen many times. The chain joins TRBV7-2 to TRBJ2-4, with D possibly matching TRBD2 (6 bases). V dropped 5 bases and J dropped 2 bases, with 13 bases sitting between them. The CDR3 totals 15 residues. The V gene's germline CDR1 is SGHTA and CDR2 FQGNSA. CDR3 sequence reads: CASSAPRGSKNIQYF. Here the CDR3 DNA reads TGTGCCAGCAGCGCCCCTCGGGGGTCCAAAAACATTCAGTACTTC.

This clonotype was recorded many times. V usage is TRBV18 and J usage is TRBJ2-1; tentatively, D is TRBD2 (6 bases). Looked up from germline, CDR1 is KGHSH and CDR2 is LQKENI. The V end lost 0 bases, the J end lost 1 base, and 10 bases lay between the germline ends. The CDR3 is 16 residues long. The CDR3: CASSPPQLASYNEQFF. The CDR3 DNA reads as TGTGCCAGCTCACCACCTCAACTAGCTTCCTACAATGAGCAGTTCTTC.

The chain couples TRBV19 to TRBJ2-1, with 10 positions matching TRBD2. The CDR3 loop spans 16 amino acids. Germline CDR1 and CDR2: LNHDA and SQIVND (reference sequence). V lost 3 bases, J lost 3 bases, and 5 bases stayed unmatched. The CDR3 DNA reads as TGTGCCAGTAGTATGGAAGCGGGAGGGTTCTACAATGAGCAGTTCTTC. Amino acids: CASSMEAGGFYNEQFF.

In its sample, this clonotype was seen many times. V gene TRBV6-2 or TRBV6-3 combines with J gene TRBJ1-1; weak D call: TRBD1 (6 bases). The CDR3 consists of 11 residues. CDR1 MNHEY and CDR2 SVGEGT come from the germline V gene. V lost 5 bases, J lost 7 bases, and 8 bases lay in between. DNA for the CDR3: TGTGCCAGCAGTAGAGGGGGTGAAGCTTTCTTT. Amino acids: CASSRGGEAFF.

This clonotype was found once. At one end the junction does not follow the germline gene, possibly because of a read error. The DNA of the CDR3 is TGTGCCAGTAGTATAATCTGGGGCTACAATCAGCCCCGGCATTTT. Amino acid sequence: CASSIIWGYNQPRHF. The chain is built from TRBV19 and TRBJ1-5; D might be TRBD1 (5 bases). The CDR3 sequence is 15 residues long. CDR1 LNHDA and CDR2 SQIVND come from the germline V gene (reference sequence).

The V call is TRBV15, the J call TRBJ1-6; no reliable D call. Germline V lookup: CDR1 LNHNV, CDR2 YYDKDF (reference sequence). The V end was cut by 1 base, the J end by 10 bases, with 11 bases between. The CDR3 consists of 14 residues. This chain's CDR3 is CATSRGNDGSPLHF. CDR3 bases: TGTGCCACCAGCAGAGGGAACGATGGGTCACCCCTCCACTTT.

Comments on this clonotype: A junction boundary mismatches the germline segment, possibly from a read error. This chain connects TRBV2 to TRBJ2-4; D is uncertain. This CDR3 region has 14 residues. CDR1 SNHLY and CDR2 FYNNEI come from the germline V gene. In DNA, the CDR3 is TGTGCCAGCAGTCCGCACGTAGCCGAAAACATTCAGTACTTC. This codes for CASSPHVAENIQYF.

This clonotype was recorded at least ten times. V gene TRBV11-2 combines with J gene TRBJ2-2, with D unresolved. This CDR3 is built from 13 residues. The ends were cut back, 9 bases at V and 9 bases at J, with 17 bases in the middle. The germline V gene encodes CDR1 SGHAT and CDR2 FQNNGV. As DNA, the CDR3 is TGTGCCAGTAAATTGGGGTTCCGCCGGGAGCTGTTTTTT. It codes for CASKLGFRRELFF.

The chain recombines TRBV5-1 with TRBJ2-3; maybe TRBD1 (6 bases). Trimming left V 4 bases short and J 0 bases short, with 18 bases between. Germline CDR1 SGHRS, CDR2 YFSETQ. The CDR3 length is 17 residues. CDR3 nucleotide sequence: TGCGCCAGCAGCCCAACCGACAGGAAACCTAGCACAGATACGCAGTATTTT. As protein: CASSPTDRKPSTDTQYF.

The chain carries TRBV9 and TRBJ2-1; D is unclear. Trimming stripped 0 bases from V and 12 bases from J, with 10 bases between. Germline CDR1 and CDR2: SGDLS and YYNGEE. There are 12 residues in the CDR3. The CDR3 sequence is CASSVDTGGQFF. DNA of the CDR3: TGTGCCAGCAGCGTAGATACGGGTGGGCAGTTCTTC.

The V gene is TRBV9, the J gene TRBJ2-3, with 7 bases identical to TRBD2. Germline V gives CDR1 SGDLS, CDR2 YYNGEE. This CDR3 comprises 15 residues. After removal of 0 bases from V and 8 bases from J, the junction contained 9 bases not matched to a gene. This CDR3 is CASSVEGAGEGTQYF. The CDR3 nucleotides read TGTGCCAGCAGCGTAGAAGGGGCGGGAGAGGGTACGCAGTATTTT.

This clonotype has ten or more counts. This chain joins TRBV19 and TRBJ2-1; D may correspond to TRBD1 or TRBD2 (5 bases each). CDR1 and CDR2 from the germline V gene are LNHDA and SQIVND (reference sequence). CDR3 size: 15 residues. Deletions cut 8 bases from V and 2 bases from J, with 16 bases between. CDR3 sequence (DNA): TGTGCCAGTTACTCCGGGACGGACCCCTACAATGAGCAGTTCTTC. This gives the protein CASYSGTDPYNEQFF.

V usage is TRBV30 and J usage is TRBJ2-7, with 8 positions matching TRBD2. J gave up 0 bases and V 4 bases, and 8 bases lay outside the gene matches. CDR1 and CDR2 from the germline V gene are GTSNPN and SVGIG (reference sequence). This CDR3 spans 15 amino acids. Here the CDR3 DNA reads TGTGCCTGGAAGCTACTAGCGGCGAGCTCCTACGAGCAGTACTTC. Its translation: CAWKLLAASSYEQYF.

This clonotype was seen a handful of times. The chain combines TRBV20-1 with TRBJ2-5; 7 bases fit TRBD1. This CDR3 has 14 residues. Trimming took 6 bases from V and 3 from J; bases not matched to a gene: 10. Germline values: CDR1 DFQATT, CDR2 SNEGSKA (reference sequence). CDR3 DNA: TGCAGTGCGCCCCGTGAAGACAGGGAAGAGACCCAGTACTTC. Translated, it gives CSAPREDREETQYF.

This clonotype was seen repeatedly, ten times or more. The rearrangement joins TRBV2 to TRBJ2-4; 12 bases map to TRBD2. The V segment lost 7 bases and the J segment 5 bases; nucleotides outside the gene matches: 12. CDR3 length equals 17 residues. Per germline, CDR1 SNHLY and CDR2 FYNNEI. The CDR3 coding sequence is TGTGCCAGCACTGAGACTAGCGGGAGCACCCGTCAAAACATTCAGTACTTC. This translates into CASTETSGSTRQNIQYF.

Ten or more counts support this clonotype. CDR3 DNA sequence: TGTGCCAGCAGTTCCGGCGGGAGGGCCCACAATGAGCAGTTCTTC. Protein: CASSSGGRAHNEQFF. This chain links TRBV12-3 or TRBV12-4 with TRBJ2-1; 9 positions agree with TRBD2. This CDR3 region has 15 residues. V lost 4 bases, J lost 5 bases, and 6 bases stayed unmatched.

CDR3 region: CASSWQGAEAFF. The CDR3, as DNA: TGTGCCAGCAGTTGGCAGGGGGCTGAAGCTTTCTTT. This chain joins TRBV27 and TRBJ1-1, with 7 bases matching TRBD1. CDR3 length: 12 residues. In germline, CDR1 is MNHEY, CDR2 SMNVEV (reference sequence). V lost 4 bases to trimming and J lost 6 bases; unmatched junction nucleotides: 2.

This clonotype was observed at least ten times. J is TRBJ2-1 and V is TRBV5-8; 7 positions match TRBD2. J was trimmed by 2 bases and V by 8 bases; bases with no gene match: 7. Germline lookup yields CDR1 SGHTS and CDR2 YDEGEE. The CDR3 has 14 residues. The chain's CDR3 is CARRAGAAYNEQFF. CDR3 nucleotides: TGTGCCAGACGGGCGGGAGCCGCCTACAATGAGCAGTTCTTC.

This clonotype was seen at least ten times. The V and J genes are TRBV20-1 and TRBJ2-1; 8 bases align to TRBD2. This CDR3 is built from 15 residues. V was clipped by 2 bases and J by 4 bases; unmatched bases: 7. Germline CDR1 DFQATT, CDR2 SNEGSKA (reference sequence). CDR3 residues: CSARRLTSGYNEQFF. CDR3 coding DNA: TGCAGTGCTAGAAGGCTCACTAGCGGTTACAATGAGCAGTTCTTC.

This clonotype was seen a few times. CDR3 region: CASTRGETQYF. The CDR3, as DNA: TGTGCCAGCACAAGGGGGGAGACCCAGTACTTC. The gene calls are TRBV6-1 and TRBJ2-5; D might be TRBD1 (6 bases). Germline-derived CDR1 and CDR2 are MNHNS and SASEGT. V lost 7 bases to trimming and J lost 5 bases, with 8 bases between them. CDR3 length: 11 amino acids.

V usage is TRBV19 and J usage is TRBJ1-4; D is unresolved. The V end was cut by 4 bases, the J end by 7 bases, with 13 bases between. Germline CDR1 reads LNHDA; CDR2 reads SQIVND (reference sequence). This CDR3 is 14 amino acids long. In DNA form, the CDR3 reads TGTGCCAGTAGTAGGGCCAGTGGGTTTGAAAAACTGTTTTTT. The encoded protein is CASSRASGFEKLFF.

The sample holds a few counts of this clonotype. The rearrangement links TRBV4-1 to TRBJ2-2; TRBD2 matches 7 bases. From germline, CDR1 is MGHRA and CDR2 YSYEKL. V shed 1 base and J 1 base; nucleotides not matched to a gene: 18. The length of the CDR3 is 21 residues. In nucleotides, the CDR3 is TGCGCCAGCAGCCAAGGGCGCCTCACTCCTCTAGCGGACATGAACACCGGGGAGCTGTTTTTT. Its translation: CASSQGRLTPLADMNTGELFF.

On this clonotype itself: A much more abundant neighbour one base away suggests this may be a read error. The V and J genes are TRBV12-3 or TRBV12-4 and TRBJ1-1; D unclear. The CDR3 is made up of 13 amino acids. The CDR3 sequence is CASSLGEGTGAFF. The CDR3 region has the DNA TGTGCCAGCAGTTTAGGGGAAGGCACTGGAGCTTTCTTT.

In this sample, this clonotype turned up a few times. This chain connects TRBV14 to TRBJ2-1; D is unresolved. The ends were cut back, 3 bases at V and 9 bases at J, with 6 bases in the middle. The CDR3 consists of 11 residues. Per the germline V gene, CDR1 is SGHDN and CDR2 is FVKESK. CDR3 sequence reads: CASSQYSEQFF. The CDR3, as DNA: TGTGCCAGCAGCCAGTATTCTGAGCAGTTCTTC.

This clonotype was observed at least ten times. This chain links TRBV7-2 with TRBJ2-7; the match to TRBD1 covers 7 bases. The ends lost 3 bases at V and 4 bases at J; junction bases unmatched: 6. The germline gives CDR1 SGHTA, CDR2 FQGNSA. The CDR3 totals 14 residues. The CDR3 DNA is TGTGCCAGCAGCTTGGCCGGGACAGAATACGAGCAGTACTTC. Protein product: CASSLAGTEYEQYF.

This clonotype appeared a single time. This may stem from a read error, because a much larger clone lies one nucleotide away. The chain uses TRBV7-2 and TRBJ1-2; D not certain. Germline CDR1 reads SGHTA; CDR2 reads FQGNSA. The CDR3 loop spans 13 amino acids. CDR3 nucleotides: TGTGCCGGCAGCTTAGACCAGGCTATTGGCTACACCTTC. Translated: CAGSLDQAIGYTF.

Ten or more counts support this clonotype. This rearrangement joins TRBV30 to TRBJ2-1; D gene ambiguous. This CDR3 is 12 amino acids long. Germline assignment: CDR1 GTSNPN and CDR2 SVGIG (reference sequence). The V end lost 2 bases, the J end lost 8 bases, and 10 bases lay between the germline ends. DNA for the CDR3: TGTGCCTGGAGTATGAGTGTAGATGAGCAGTTCTTC. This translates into CAWSMSVDEQFF.